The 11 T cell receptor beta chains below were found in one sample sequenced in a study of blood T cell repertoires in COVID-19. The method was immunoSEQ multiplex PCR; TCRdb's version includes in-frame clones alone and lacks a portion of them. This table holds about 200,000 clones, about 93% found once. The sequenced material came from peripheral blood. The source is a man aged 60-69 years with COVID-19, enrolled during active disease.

The CDR3, as DNA: TGTGCCAGCAGCTTTACTAGCGGCCACACAGATACGCAGTATTTT. Translation: CASSFTSGHTDTQYF. This chain joins TRBV9 and TRBJ2-3, with 8 bases aligning to TRBD2. V lost 4 bases and J lost 2; bases outside the gene matches: 6. This CDR3 comprises 15 residues. CDR1 and CDR2 (germline): SGDLS, YYNGEE. The full variable domain, rest sourced from reference TRBV9 and TRBJ2-3, is DSGVTQTPKHLITATGQRVTLRCSPRSGDLSVYWYQQSLDQGLQFLIQYYNGEERAKGNILERFSAQQFPDLHSELNLSSLELGDSALYFCASSFTSGHTDTQYFGPGTRLTVL.

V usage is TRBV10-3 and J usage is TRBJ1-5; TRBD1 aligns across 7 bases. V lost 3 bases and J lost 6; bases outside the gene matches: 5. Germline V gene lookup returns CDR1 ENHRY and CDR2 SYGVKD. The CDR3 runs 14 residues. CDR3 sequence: CAISDRGGVQPQHF. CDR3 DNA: TGTGCCATCAGTGATCGAGGGGGCGTTCAGCCCCAGCATTTT.

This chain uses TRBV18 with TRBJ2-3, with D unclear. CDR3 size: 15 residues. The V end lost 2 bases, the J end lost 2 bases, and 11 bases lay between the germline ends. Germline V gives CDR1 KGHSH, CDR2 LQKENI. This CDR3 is CASSPSGQDTDTQYF. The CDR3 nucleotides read TGTGCCAGCTCACCAAGTGGGCAGGACACAGATACGCAGTATTTT. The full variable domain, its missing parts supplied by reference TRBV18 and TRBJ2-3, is NAGVMQNPRHLVRRRGQEARLRCSPMKGHSHVYWYRQLPEEGLKFMVYLQKENIIDESGMPKERFSAEFPKEGPSILRIQQVVRGDSAAYFCASSPSGQDTDTQYFGPGTRLTVL.

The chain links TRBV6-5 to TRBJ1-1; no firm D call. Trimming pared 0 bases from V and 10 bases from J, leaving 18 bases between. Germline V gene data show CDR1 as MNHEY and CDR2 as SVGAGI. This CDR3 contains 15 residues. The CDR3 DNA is TGTGCCAGCAGTTACTCATTAGGGAGTTCGGGTGGAGCTTTCTTT. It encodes CASSYSLGSSGGAFF.

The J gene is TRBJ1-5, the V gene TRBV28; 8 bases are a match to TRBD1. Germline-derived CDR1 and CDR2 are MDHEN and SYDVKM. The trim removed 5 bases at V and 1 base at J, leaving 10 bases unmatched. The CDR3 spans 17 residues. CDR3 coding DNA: TGTGCCAGCAGTACAGGACAGGGCGGTCGGAGCAATCAGCCCCAGCATTTT. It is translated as CASSTGQGGRSNQPQHF. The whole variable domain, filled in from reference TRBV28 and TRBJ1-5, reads DVKVTQSSRYLVKRTGEKVFLECVQDMDHENMFWYRQDPGLGLRLIYFSYDVKMKEKGDIPEGYSVSREKKERFSLILESASTNQTSMYLCASSTGQGGRSNQPQHFGDGTRLSIL.

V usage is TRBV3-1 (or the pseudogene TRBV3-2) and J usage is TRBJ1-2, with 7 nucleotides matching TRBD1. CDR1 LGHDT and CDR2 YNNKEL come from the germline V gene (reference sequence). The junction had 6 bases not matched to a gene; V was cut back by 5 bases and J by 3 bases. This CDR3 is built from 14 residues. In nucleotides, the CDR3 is TGTGCCAGCAGCTGGAGGACAGGCGACTATGGCTACACCTTC. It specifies CASSWRTGDYGYTF.

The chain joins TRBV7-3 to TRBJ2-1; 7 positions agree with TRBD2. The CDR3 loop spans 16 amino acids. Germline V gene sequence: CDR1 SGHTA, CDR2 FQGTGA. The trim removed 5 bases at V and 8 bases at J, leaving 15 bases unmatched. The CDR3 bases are TGTGCCAGCAGCGGAAGCGGGATCACGGGTCTCTATGAGCAGTTCTTC. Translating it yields CASSGSGITGLYEQFF.

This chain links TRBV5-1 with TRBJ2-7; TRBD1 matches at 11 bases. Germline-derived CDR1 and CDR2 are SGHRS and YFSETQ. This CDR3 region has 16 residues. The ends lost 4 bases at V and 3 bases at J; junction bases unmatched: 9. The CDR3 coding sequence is TGCGCCAGCAGCCCGGGACAGGGGGAGAAGAACTACGAGCAGTACTTC. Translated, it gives CASSPGQGEKNYEQYF.

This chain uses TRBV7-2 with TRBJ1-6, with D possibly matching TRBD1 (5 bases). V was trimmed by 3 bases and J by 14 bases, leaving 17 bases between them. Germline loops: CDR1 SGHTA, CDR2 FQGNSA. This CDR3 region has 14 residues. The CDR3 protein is CASSFYQGSDALHF. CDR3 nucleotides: TGTGCCAGCAGCTTTTATCAGGGATCTGACGCCCTCCACTTT. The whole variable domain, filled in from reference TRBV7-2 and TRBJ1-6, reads GAGVSQSPSNKVTEKGKDVELRCDPISGHTALYWYRQSLGQGLEFLIYFQGNSAPDKSGLPSDRFSAERTGGSVSTLTIQRTQQEDSAVYLCASSFYQGSDALHFGNGTRLTVT.

The chain's CDR3 is CASGRTSPSSYNEQFF. Here the CDR3 DNA reads TGCGCCAGCGGTCGGACTAGCCCAAGCTCCTACAATGAGCAGTTCTTC. The chain is built from TRBV5-1 and TRBJ2-1; the match to TRBD2 covers 8 bases. This CDR3 comprises 16 residues. Germline CDR1 is SGHRS and CDR2 is YFSETQ. V lost 7 bases, J lost 0 bases, and 9 bases stayed unmatched.

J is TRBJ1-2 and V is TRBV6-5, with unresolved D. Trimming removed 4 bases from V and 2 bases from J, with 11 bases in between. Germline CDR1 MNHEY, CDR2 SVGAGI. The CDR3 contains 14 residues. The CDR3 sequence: CASSSQARNYGYTF. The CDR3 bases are TGTGCCAGCAGTTCCCAAGCCAGGAACTATGGCTACACCTTC.